This T cell receptor beta chain was sequenced in a study of cytomegalovirus exposure and HLA in healthy donors. 13 Jbeta primers and 60 Vbeta primers were used for the PCR. Measured with immunoSEQ multiplex PCR; TCRdb has only the in-frame clones, and not every one. The repertoire holds about 130,000 clones, with 60% to 80% as singletons. On this clone itself: The sample contains more than one DNA sequence encoding this CDR3.

Germline lookup yields CDR1 KGHSH and CDR2 LQKENI. Trimming cost V 2 bases and J 1 base; bases outside gene matches: 1. CDR3 size: 15 residues. Sequenced input: PBMCs. The origin of this receptor is a man aged 30 to 39 in good health and CMV-seronegative. This chain links TRBV18 with TRBJ2-3; 9 nucleotides match TRBD1. In DNA, the CDR3 is TGTGCCAGCTCACCAAGGACAGGGGGCACAGATACGCAGTATTTT. It yields the protein CASSPRTGGTDTQYF.